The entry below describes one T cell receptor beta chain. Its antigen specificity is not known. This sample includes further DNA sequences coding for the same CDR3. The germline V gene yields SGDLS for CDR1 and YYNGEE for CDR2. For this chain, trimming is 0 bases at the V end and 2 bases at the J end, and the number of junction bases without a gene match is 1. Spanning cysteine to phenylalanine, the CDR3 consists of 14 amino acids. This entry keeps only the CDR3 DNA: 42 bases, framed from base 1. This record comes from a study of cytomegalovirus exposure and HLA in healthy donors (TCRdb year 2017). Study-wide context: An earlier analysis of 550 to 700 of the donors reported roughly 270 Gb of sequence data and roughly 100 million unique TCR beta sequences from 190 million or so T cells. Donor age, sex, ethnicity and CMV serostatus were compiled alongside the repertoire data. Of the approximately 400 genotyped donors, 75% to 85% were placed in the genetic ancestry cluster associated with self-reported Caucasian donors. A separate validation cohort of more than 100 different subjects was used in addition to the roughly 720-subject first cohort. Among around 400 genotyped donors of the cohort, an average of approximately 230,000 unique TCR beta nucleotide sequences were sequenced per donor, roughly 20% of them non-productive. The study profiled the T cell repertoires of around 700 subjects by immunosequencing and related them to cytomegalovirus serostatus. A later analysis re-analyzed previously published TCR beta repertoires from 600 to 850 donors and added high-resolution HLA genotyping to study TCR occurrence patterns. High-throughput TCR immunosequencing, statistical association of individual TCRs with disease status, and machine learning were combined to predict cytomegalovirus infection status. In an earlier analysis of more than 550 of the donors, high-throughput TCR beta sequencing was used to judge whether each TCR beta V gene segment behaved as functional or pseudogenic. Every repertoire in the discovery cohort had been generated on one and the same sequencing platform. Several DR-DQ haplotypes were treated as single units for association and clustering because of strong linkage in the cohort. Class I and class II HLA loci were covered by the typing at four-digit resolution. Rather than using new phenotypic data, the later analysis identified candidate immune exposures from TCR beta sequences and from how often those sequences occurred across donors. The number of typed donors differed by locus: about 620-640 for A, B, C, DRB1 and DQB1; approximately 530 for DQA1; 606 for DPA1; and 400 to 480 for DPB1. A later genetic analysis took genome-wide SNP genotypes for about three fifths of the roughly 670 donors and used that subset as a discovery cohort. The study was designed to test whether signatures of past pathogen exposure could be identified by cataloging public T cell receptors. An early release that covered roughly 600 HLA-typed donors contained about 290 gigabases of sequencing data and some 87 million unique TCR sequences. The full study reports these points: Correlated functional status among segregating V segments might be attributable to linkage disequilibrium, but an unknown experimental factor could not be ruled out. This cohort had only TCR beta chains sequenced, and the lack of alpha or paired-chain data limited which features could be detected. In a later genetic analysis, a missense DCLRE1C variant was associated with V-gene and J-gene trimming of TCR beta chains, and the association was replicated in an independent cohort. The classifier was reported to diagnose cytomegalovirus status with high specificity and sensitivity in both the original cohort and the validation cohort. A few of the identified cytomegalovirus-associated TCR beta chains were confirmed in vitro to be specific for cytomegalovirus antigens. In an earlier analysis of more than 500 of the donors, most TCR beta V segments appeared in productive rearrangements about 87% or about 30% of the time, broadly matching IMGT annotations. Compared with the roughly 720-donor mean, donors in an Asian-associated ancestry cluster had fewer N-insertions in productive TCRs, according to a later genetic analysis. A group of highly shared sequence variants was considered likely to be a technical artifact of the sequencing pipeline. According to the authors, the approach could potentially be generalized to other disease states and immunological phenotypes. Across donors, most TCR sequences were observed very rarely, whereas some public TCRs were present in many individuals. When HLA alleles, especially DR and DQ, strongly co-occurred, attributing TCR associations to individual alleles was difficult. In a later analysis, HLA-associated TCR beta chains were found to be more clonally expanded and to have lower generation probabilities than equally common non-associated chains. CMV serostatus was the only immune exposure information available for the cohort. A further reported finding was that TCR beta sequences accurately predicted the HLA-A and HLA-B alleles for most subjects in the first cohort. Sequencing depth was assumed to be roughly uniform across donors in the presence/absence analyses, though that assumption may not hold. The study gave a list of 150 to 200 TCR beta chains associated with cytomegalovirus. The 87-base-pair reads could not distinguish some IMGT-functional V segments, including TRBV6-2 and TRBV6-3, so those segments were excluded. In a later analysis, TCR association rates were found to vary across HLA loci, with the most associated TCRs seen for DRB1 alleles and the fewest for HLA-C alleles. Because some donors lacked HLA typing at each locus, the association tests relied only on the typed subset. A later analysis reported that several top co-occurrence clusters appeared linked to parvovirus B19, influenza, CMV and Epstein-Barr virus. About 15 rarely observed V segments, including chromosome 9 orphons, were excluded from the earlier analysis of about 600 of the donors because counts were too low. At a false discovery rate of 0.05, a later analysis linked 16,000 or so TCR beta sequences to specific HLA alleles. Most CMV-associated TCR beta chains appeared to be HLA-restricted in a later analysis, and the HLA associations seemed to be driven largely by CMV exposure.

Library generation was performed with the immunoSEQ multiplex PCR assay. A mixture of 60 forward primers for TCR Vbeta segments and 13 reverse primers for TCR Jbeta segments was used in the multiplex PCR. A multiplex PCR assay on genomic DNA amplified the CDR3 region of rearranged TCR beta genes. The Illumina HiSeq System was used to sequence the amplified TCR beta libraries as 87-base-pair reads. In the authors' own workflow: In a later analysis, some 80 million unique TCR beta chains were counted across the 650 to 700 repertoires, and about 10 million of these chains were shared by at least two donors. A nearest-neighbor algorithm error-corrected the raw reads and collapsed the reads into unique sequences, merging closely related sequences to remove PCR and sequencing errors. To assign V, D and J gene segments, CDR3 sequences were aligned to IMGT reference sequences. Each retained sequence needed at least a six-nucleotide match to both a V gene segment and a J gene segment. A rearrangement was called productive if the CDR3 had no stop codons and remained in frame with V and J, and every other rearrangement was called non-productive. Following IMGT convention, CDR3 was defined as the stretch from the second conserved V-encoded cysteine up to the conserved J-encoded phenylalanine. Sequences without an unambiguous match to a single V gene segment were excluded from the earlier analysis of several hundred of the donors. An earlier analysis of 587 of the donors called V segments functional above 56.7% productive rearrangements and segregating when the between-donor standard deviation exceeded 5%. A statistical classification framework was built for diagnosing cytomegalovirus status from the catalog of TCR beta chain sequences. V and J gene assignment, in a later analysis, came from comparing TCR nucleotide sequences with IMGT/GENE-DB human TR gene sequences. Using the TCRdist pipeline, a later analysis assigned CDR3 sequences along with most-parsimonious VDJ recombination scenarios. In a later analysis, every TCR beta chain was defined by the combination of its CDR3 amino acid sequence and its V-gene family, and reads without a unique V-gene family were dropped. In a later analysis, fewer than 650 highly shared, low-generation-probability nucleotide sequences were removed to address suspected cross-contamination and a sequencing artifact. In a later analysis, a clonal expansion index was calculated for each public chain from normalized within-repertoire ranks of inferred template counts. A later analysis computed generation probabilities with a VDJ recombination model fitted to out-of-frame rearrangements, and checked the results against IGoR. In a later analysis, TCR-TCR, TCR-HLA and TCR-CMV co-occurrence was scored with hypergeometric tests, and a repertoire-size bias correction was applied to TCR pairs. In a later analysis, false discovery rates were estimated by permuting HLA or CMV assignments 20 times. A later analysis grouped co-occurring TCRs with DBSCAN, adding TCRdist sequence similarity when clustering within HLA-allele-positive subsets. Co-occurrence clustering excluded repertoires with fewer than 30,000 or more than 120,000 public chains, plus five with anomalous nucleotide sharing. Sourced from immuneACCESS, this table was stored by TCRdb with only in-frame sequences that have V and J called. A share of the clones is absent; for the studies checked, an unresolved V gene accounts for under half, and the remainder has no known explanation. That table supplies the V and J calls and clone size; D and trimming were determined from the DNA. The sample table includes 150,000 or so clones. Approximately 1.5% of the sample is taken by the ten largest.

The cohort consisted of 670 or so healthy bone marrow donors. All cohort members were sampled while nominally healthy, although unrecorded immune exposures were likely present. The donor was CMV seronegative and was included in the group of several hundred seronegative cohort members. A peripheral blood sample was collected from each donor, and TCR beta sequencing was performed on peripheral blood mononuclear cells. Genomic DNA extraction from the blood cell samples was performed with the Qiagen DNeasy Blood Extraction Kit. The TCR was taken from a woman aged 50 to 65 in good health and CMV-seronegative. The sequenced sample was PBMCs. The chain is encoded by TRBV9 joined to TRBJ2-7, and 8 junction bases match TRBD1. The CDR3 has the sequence CASSVGTGTYEQYF. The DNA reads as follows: TGTGCCAGCAGCGTAGGGACAGGGACCTACGAGCAGTACTTC. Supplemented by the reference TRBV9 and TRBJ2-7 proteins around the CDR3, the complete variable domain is DSGVTQTPKHLITATGQRVTLRCSPRSGDLSVYWYQQSLDQGLQFLIQYYNGEERAKGNILERFSAQQFPDLHSELNLSSLELGDSALYFCASSVGTGTYEQYFGPGTRLTVT.